This passage covers 15 T cell receptor beta chains from one sample sequenced in a study of CD8+CD57+ T cells in acquired aplastic anemia. Using genomic DNA as the template, TCR beta VDJ and CDR3 profiling was carried out. A single record per CDR3 protein comes from TCRdb applying MiXCR to the reads. The table lists around 79,000 distinct CDR3 sequences, roughly two thirds of them singletons. Patients chosen for sequencing had shown CD8+CD57+ cell expansion by flow cytometry. Material for sequencing was sorted CD4+, CD8+, or CD8+CD57+ T cells (not recorded which) from PBMCs. The source is a human donor with aplastic anemia.

The genes are TRBV25-1 and TRBJ1-1; D ambiguous. V was shortened by 4 bases and J by 4 bases, with 7 bases between the two germline ends. Germline V gene data show CDR1 as MGHDK and CDR2 as SYGVNS. The CDR3 contains 12 residues. In DNA form, the CDR3 reads TGTGCCAGCAGTGCTTTAAGCACTGAAGCTTTCTTT. Translated: CASSALSTEAFF.

The V gene is TRBV15, the J gene TRBJ1-6; no clear D. The CDR3 loop spans 16 amino acids. In germline, CDR1 is LNHNV, CDR2 YYDKDF (reference sequence). V was pared by 2 bases and J by 1 base, with 9 bases between. CDR3 region: CATSRSMGSYNSPLHF. The CDR3 DNA sequence: TGTGCCACCAGCAGAAGCATGGGGTCCTATAATTCACCCCTCCACTTT.

This clonotype was seen a few times. V and J are TRBV2 and TRBJ1-1; no definite D call. Germline CDR1 reads SNHLY; CDR2 reads FYNNEI. This CDR3 has 13 amino acids. V lost 3 bases, J lost 1 base, and 6 bases lay in between. CDR3 protein: CASSDSENTEAFF. Here the CDR3 DNA reads TGTGCCAGCAGTGACAGCGAGAACACTGAAGCTTTCTTT. The full variable domain, in which reference TRBV2 and TRBJ1-1 provide the parts outside the CDR3, is EPEVTQTPSHQVTQMGQEVILRCVPISNHLYFYWYRQILGQKVEFLVSFYNNEISEKSEIFDDQFSVERPDGSNFTLKIRSTKLEDSAMYFCASSDSENTEAFFGQGTRLTVV.

The chain recombines TRBV2 with TRBJ2-1; 9 bases agree with TRBD2. This CDR3 region has 17 residues. Looked up from germline, CDR1 is SNHLY and CDR2 is FYNNEI. V shed 0 bases and J 0 bases; nucleotides not matched to a gene: 3. The CDR3 coding sequence is TGTGCCAGCAGTGAAGCAGATAGCGGGAGCTCCTACAATGAGCAGTTCTTC. This codes for CASSEADSGSSYNEQFF.

The genes are TRBV5-8 and TRBJ2-5, with 7 bases matching TRBD1. Per germline, CDR1 SGHTS and CDR2 YDEGEE. This CDR3 has 15 residues. V lost 1 base and J lost 2; bases outside the gene matches: 5. CDR3 bases: TGTGCCAGCAGCTTGTTGGACAGGATACAAGAGACCCAGTACTTC. Encoded protein: CASSLLDRIQETQYF.

The V call is TRBV20-1, the J call TRBJ2-7, with D hard to call. Looked up from germline, CDR1 is DFQATT and CDR2 is SNEGSKA (reference sequence). CDR3 length: 13 residues. V lost 0 bases and J lost 5, with 11 bases in between. The CDR3 protein is CSARDGVNNEQYF. The CDR3 DNA is TGCAGTGCTAGAGACGGCGTTAACAACGAGCAGTACTTC.

This clonotype was recorded once. The J gene is TRBJ1-2, the V gene TRBV7-9; D call uncertain. Trimming removed 2 bases from V and 3 bases from J, with 7 bases in between. The CDR3 is 13 residues long. Germline CDR1 is SEHNR and CDR2 is FQNEAQ (reference sequence). CDR3 sequence: CASSLIADYGYTF. DNA of the CDR3: TGTGCCAGCAGCTTAATTGCCGACTATGGCTACACCTTC. The full variable domain, rest sourced from reference TRBV7-9 and TRBJ1-2, is DTGVSQNPRHKITKRGQNVTFRCDPISEHNRLYWYRQTLGQGPEFLTYFQNEAQLEKSRLLSDRFSAERPKGSFSTLEIQRTEQGDSAMYLCASSLIADYGYTFGSGTRLTVV.

This clonotype occurred a few times. The chain is built from TRBV2 and TRBJ2-7; 11 nucleotides agree with TRBD2. After removal of 4 bases from V and 4 bases from J, the junction contained 3 bases not matched to a gene. The CDR3 length is 14 residues. The germline CDR1 and CDR2 sequences are SNHLY and FYNNEI. The CDR3 is CASSVPSGGYEQYF. The CDR3 bases are TGTGCCAGCAGTGTCCCTAGCGGGGGGTACGAGCAGTACTTC.

The chain joins TRBV19 to TRBJ2-7; tentative D call: TRBD2 (5 bases). Germline V gene lookup returns CDR1 LNHDA and CDR2 SQIVND (reference sequence). V lost 2 bases to trimming and J lost 6 bases, with 17 bases between them. CDR3 length equals 15 residues. CDR3 sequence reads: CASSIFGDGGLEQYF. The DNA for the CDR3 is TGTGCCAGTAGTATATTTGGGGATGGAGGCCTCGAGCAGTACTTC.

The rearrangement joins TRBV11-1 to TRBJ2-7; 7 bases line up with TRBD2. V trimming: 0 bases; J trimming: 2 bases; junction bases outside the gene matches: 10. CDR1 and CDR2 (germline): SGHAT, FQDESV (reference sequence). The CDR3 loop spans 17 amino acids. The CDR3 DNA reads as TGTGCCAGCAGCTTAGCATCCGAACTAGCGAGTACCTACGAGCAGTACTTC. It encodes CASSLASELASTYEQYF.

The rearrangement joins TRBV19 to TRBJ2-1; 9 bases fit TRBD2. Germline CDR1 reads LNHDA; CDR2 reads SQIVND (reference sequence). Trimming cost V 0 bases and J 2 bases; bases outside gene matches: 2. There are 16 residues in the CDR3. This CDR3 reads CASSIDRTSAYNEQFF. The CDR3 bases are TGTGCCAGTAGTATAGATCGGACTAGCGCCTACAATGAGCAGTTCTTC.

The rearrangement joins TRBV10-1 to TRBJ2-7; D possibly corresponds to TRBD1 (5 bases). Between the trimmed V and J ends, which lost 2 bases and 7 bases, there was a span of 9 bases. Germline loops: CDR1 WNHNN, CDR2 SYGVQD (reference sequence). This CDR3 has 12 amino acids. CDR3 bases: TGCGCCAGCAGTGAGGGGGCTCGGGAGCAGTACTTC. Translating it yields CASSEGAREQYF.

The CDR3 DNA sequence: TGTGCCAGCAGCTTAGGACTAGCGGGGGTCGACGAGCAGTACTTC. Translation: CASSLGLAGVDEQYF. This chain connects TRBV7-9 to TRBJ2-7, with 12 positions matching TRBD2. Germline-derived CDR1 and CDR2 are SEHNR and FQNEAQ (reference sequence). The CDR3 runs to 15 residues. Unmatched junction bases numbered 3, after V lost 1 base and J lost 5 bases.

The CDR3 loop is CASSYGTGGHEQYF. DNA for the CDR3: TGTGCCAGCAGCTACGGGACAGGGGGCCACGAGCAGTACTTC. This chain uses TRBV7-9 with TRBJ2-7; 12 nucleotides align to TRBD1. Germline assignment: CDR1 SEHNR and CDR2 FQNEAQ (reference sequence). The junction had 3 bases not matched to a gene; V was cut back by 4 bases and J by 5 bases. The CDR3 has 14 residues.

This clonotype was counted many times. CDR3 nucleotide sequence: TGTGCCAGTGAACGACAGGGGCGGGGGACCGGGGAGCTGTTTTTT. This translates into CASERQGRGTGELFF. This sequence joins TRBV19 and TRBJ2-2; the D gene is possibly TRBD1 (8 bases). This CDR3 has 15 residues. CDR1 is LNHDA, CDR2 SQIVND, per germline (reference sequence). Trimming removed 8 bases from V and 5 bases from J, with 18 bases in between.